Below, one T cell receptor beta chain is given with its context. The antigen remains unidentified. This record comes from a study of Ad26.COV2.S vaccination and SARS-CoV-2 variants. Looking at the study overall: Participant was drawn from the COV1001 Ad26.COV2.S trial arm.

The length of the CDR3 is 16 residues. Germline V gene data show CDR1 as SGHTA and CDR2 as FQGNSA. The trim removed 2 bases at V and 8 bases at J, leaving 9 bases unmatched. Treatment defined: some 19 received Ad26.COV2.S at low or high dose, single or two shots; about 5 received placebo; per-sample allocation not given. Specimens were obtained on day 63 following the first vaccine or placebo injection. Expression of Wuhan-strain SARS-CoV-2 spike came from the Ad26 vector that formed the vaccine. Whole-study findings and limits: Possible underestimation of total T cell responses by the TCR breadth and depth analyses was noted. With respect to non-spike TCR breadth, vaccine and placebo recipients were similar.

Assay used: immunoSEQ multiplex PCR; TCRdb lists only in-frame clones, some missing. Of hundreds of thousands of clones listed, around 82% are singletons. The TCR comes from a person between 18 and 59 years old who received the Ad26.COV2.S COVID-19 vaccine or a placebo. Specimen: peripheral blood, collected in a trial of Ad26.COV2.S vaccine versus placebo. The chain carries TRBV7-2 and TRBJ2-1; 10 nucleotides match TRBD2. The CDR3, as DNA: TGTGCCAGCAGCTTACGGCTAGCGGGAGCAAGGGATGAGCAGTTCTTC. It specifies CASSLRLAGARDEQFF. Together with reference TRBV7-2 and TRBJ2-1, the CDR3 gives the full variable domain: GAGVSQSPSNKVTEKGKDVELRCDPISGHTALYWYRQSLGQGLEFLIYFQGNSAPDKSGLPSDRFSAERTGGSVSTLTIQRTQQEDSAVYLCASSLRLAGARDEQFFGPGTRLTVL.